This TCR beta chain comes out of a study of regulatory T cells in long-lasting Graves disease. Study-level information: To qualify as persistent, Graves' disease required over 5 years of antithyroid drugs with positive TSH receptor antibodies.

The CDR3 loop spans 15 amino acids. The germline CDR1 and CDR2 sequences are MDHEN and SYDVKM. Trimming removed 3 bases from V and 1 base from J, with 12 bases in between. Study-level findings and limits: The study found lower TCR diversity in persistent Graves' patients than in newly diagnosed ones. Persistent patients had a count of shared public clonotypes (around 2,500) that exceeded that of new patients (around 910).

Indicated time point: persistent/refractory GD, antithyroid drugs over 5 years with positive TRAb. Preparation of the TCR library used RNA extracted from PBMCs. As concerns this clonotype: Its antigen is unidentified.

With iRepertoire HTBI primers and Arm-PCR of CDR3 regions, TCR beta libraries were built. Authors' processing steps: From all samples, identification returned some 13 TRBJ and just over 60 TRBV segments. TCRdb reanalysed the multiplex PCR reads using MiXCR and keeps one entry per CDR3 protein. The V and J calls follow TCRdb's processing rather than the paper's. The sample lists a few hundred thousand distinct CDR3 sequences, approximately 23% occurring once. The chain recombines TRBV28 with TRBJ1-1, with D unresolved. The clonotype originates from a woman aged 40 to 50 with Graves disease. The sequenced sample was peripheral blood mononuclear cells (PBMCs), obtained when the disease was refractory, from a patient treated with antithyroid drugs. CDR3 sequence (DNA): TGTGCCAGCAGTTTTATCGTCCAACGGAACACTGAAGCTTTCTTT. Protein product: CASSFIVQRNTEAFF.